A single sample gave rise to the 18 T cell receptor beta chains below, sequenced in a study of CD8+CD57+ T cells in acquired aplastic anemia. TCR beta VDJ combinations and CDR3 sequences were profiled from genomic DNA. TCRdb reanalysed the reads using MiXCR and keeps one entry per CDR3 protein. The sample contains around 180,000 distinct CDR3 sequences, 63% of which appear only once. The sequencing input was sorted CD4+, CD8+, or CD8+CD57+ T cells (not recorded which) from PBMCs. Source of these receptors: a human donor in good health.

V usage is TRBV10-3 and J usage is TRBJ2-7; D uncertain. The CDR3 sequence is 15 residues long. Germline values: CDR1 ENHRY, CDR2 SYGVKD. Trimming shortened V by 0 bases and J by 9 bases, and 18 bases separated the two germline ends. CDR3 in amino acids: CAISESVRPYDGQYF. Here the CDR3 DNA reads TGTGCCATCAGTGAGTCGGTCAGGCCCTACGATGGGCAGTACTTC.

This clonotype was seen a few times. The V gene is TRBV10-3, the J gene TRBJ1-3; D might be TRBD1 (6 bases). The CDR3 length is 15 residues. With 4 bases removed from V and 0 bases from J, the gap between germline ends came to 10 bases. The germline V gene has CDR1 ENHRY and CDR2 SYGVKD. CDR3 sequence reads: CAISGGDISGNTIYF. CDR3 nucleotide sequence: TGTGCCATCAGTGGGGGGGACATCTCTGGAAACACCATATATTTT.

The rearrangement uses TRBV5-1 and TRBJ2-7; 8 positions match TRBD1. This CDR3 is built from 13 residues. Per germline, CDR1 SGHRS and CDR2 YFSETQ. The V segment lost 4 bases and the J segment 5 bases; nucleotides outside the gene matches: 5. CDR3 in amino acids: CASSEGQGNEQYF. CDR3 in DNA: TGCGCCAGCAGCGAAGGACAGGGTAACGAGCAGTACTTC.

This sequence joins TRBV7-9 and TRBJ2-5, with D perhaps assigned TRBD1 or TRBD2 (6 bases each). The CDR3 covers 15 residues. Germline lookup yields CDR1 SEHNR and CDR2 FQNEAQ (reference sequence). Trimming shortened V by 8 bases and J by 2 bases, and 18 bases separated the two germline ends. For the CDR3, the DNA is TGTGCCAGCGCCCTCTCGGGGGCGAAACAAGAGACCCAGTACTTC. It is translated as CASALSGAKQETQYF. Looking up the rest from reference TRBV7-9 and TRBJ2-5 gives the full variable domain: DTGVSQNPRHKITKRGQNVTFRCDPISEHNRLYWYRQTLGQGPEFLTYFQNEAQLEKSRLLSDRFSAERPKGSFSTLEIQRTEQGDSAMYLCASALSGAKQETQYFGPGTRLLVL.

The rearrangement joins TRBV29-1 to TRBJ2-7; 7 positions agree with TRBD2. The germline V gene encodes CDR1 SQVTM and CDR2 ANQGSEA. Losses at the gene ends were 6 bases for V and 6 bases for J; bases not matched to a gene: 17. CDR3 length: 15 amino acids. The CDR3 DNA reads TGCAGCGTCCGGGACGGGAGGTTCAACGAGGGCGAGCAGTACTTC. Protein: CSVRDGRFNEGEQYF.

This chain uses TRBV5-1 with TRBJ1-4, with no clear D. The V end lost 1 base, the J end lost 4 bases, and 8 bases lay between the germline ends. The CDR3 is 14 residues long. CDR1 and CDR2 from the germline V gene are SGHRS and YFSETQ. CDR3 bases: TGCGCCAGCAGCTTGTGGCAGGATAATGAAAAACTGTTTTTT. Protein: CASSLWQDNEKLFF. Drawing the rest from reference TRBV5-1 and TRBJ1-4, the complete variable domain is KAGVTQTPRYLIKTRGQQVTLSCSPISGHRSVSWYQQTPGQGLQFLFEYFSETQRNKGNFPGRFSGRQFSNSRSEMNVSTLELGDSALYLCASSLWQDNEKLFFGSGTQLSVL.

This clonotype was recorded a few times. V and J are TRBV6-5 and TRBJ1-2; 9 bases fit TRBD1. J was trimmed by 0 bases and V by 6 bases; bases with no gene match: 2. CDR1 is MNHEY, CDR2 SVGAGI, per germline. The CDR3 sequence is 14 residues long. CDR3 residues: CASRGQGANYGYTF. Here the CDR3 DNA reads TGTGCCAGCAGGGGACAGGGAGCTAACTATGGCTACACCTTC.

This clonotype occurred many times. The chain joins TRBV4-1 to TRBJ1-1; D is unclear. This CDR3 spans 15 amino acids. Germline lookup yields CDR1 MGHRA and CDR2 YSYEKL. Between the trimmed V and J ends, which lost 1 base and 1 base, there was a span of 10 bases. CDR3 nucleotides: TGCGCCAGCAGCCAAGTTGGGGTCACGAACACTGAAGCTTTCTTT. Its translation: CASSQVGVTNTEAFF.

V is TRBV20-1 and J is TRBJ1-2; perhaps TRBD1 as D (6 bases). The germline V gene encodes CDR1 DFQATT and CDR2 SNEGSKA (reference sequence). The CDR3 extends over 14 amino acids. Between the trimmed V and J ends, which lost 6 bases and 8 bases, there was a span of 22 bases. The CDR3 nucleotides read TGCAGTGCCACAAGGGGGGGGAGAGCCTACGGCTACACCTTC. Translation: CSATRGGRAYGYTF.

This clonotype appeared many times. The chain combines TRBV29-1 with TRBJ2-3; 9 bases align to TRBD2. The CDR3 covers 15 residues. Germline V lookup: CDR1 SQVTM, CDR2 ANQGSEA. With 0 bases clipped from V and 1 base from J, the junction kept 2 bases outside the gene matches. This CDR3 is CSVEDRLAGTDTQYF. In DNA form, the CDR3 reads TGCAGCGTTGAAGATCGACTAGCGGGCACAGATACGCAGTATTTT.

J is TRBJ1-1 and V is TRBV2; TRBD1 is a possible D gene (6 bases). Germline values: CDR1 SNHLY, CDR2 FYNNEI. This CDR3 is 11 amino acids long. V lost 8 bases to trimming and J lost 11 bases, with 15 bases between them. The CDR3 DNA follows: TGTGCCAGCGGGGGGCTAGCTCTCGCTTTCTTT. Translating gives CASGGLALAFF.

This clonotype has a count of ten or more. CDR3 region: CASSLEGVHTEAFF. CDR3 coding DNA: TGTGCCAGCAGCTTGGAGGGGGTCCACACTGAAGCTTTCTTT. V and J are TRBV5-5 and TRBJ1-1, with a tentative D call TRBD1 (6 bases). This CDR3 has 14 residues. Germline CDR1 SGHKS, CDR2 YYEKEE (reference sequence). Trimming stripped 0 bases from V and 3 bases from J, with 9 bases between.

A word on this clonotype: The junction departs from the called germline gene at one end, perhaps through a read error. The chain uses TRBV7-9 and TRBJ2-7, with TRBD1 matching over 9 bases. The CDR3 totals 16 residues. CDR1 SEHNR and CDR2 FQNEAQ come from the germline V gene (reference sequence). The CDR3 region is CASSQEGTGSSYEQYF. For the CDR3, the DNA is TGCGCCAGCAGCCAAGAAGGGACAGGGAGCTCCTACGAGCAGTACTTC.

This chain uses TRBV20-1 with TRBJ2-7; 8 nucleotides match TRBD2. V shed 1 base, J shed 4 bases, and the junction held 9 bases outside the gene matches. The CDR3 length is 15 residues. CDR1 is DFQATT and CDR2 is SNEGSKA in the germline V gene (reference sequence). This chain's CDR3 is CSARATGTRLYEQYF. The CDR3 DNA reads as TGCAGTGCTAGAGCTACCGGGACTAGACTTTACGAGCAGTACTTC.

CDR3 in DNA: TGTGCCAGCAGCCCCTACCGAGGATGGGACGAGCAGTACTTC. Amino acids: CASSPYRGWDEQYF. This chain connects TRBV5-5 to TRBJ2-1; D gene uncertain. Gene TRBJ2-7 matches the end of the DNA better, so the J call may be wrong. Germline assignment: CDR1 SGHKS and CDR2 YYEKEE (reference sequence). CDR3 length: 14 residues.

The V call is TRBV15, the J call TRBJ1-3; no reliable D call. With 0 bases removed from V and 1 base from J, the gap between germline ends came to 19 bases. The CDR3 has 19 amino acids. In germline, CDR1 is LNHNV, CDR2 YYDKDF (reference sequence). In nucleotides, the CDR3 is TGTGCCACCAGCAGAGATCTCCCGGGGTCCGTGGAGTCTGGAAACACCATATATTTT. Translating gives CATSRDLPGSVESGNTIYF.

About this clonotype: The DNA is left out, because the CDR3 cannot be placed on it with certainty; the CDR3 is given as TCRdb lists it. The gene calls are TRBV7-6 and TRBJ2-2; the DNA was not used to check the table's D call, TRBD2. The CDR3 spans 20 amino acids, including both terminal residues. Germline V CDR1 and CDR2: SGHVS, FNYEAQ. CDR3 region: CASSAGTSGTYEQYFGELFF.

The chain has TRBV7-9 and TRBJ2-2; D might be TRBD2 (6 bases). Trimming cost V 1 base and J 3 bases, with 9 bases left between them. The CDR3 contains 15 residues. Germline loops: CDR1 SEHNR, CDR2 FQNEAQ (reference sequence). CDR3 sequence reads: CASSLGRAYTGELFF. The CDR3 DNA sequence: TGTGCCAGCAGCTTAGGGAGGGCCTACACCGGGGAGCTGTTTTTT.